The following is a TCR beta chain sequence with its context. This sample is part of a study of blood T cell repertoires in COVID-19. Turning to the study itself: The study drew acute and convalescent COVID-19 samples from the United States, Italy and Spain. Nucleic acid was either cDNA or gDNA, and it came from T cells, B-cell-depleted T cells, or PBMCs.

Study processing details: By means of reference gene primer amplification, nucleated cell counts were estimated. TCRdb's copy holds only in-frame clones and misses some; the assay was immunoSEQ multiplex PCR. The DNA was the basis for D and trimming; V, J and clone size are from that table. The table lists roughly 290,000 clones, about 85% of them singletons. Germline CDR1 reads LNHDA; CDR2 reads SQIVND (reference sequence). J gave up 2 bases and V 4 bases, and 12 bases lay outside the gene matches. The CDR3 spans 17 residues. Patients in Seattle were enrolled during active infection, then followed longitudinally.

Sequencing was done on a sample of peripheral blood. This sequence originates from a human donor with COVID-19, enrolled during active disease. The donor label of this sample is uncertain. The chain is built from TRBV19 and TRBJ2-7, with 9 bases that match TRBD1. DNA of the CDR3: TGTGCCAGTAGTACTTCCCGGACAGGGGACTTTGCCTACGAGCAGTACTTC. This encodes CASSTSRTGDFAYEQYF.